The 17 T cell receptor beta chains below all came from one sample that was sequenced in a study of blood T cells in healthy people across ages. With a J-beta primer mix and a sample-barcoded 5' primer, a second PCR ran roughly 6 to 11 cycles. MiXCR, run by TCRdb on the 5' RACE reads, gives a single entry per CDR3 protein. This table holds hundreds of thousands of distinct CDR3 sequences, about half found once. The sample was blood. The receptors here all came from a man older than 75 in good health.

There are a few counts of this clonotype. The chain carries TRBV6-5 and TRBJ2-2; unclear D gene. The CDR3 is made up of 16 amino acids. Trimming left V 5 bases short and J 0 bases short, with 13 bases between. In germline, CDR1 is MNHEY, CDR2 SVGAGI. The CDR3 nucleotides read TGTGCCAGCAGTCTTTACGTTGCCACGAACACCGGGGAGCTGTTTTTT. Translation: CASSLYVATNTGELFF.

The chain combines TRBV20-1 with TRBJ1-1, with 9 bases fitting TRBD1. The CDR3 spans 14 residues. Trimming at V came to 6 bases and at J to 4 bases, leaving 9 bases not matched to a gene. Germline V gene lookup returns CDR1 DFQATT and CDR2 SNEGSKA (reference sequence). The CDR3 spells CSAGKQGAGTEAFF. CDR3 in DNA: TGCAGTGCGGGAAAACAGGGGGCTGGCACTGAAGCTTTCTTT.

The rearrangement uses TRBV7-3 and TRBJ2-3; no firm D call. V was shortened by 2 bases and J by 6 bases, with 15 bases between the two germline ends. This CDR3 contains 15 residues. From germline, CDR1 is SGHTA and CDR2 FQGTGA. DNA of the CDR3: TGTGCCAGCAGCTTACCTCGGTGGACCCTTGATACGCAGTATTTT. Its translation is CASSLPRWTLDTQYF.

This chain uses TRBV11-2 with TRBJ2-1, with 7 positions matching TRBD1. Per the germline V gene, CDR1 is SGHAT and CDR2 is FQNNGV. Germline trimming cut 6 bases from V and 2 bases from J; bases unmatched to any gene: 7. This CDR3 region has 15 residues. CDR3 DNA sequence: TGTGCCAGCAGTTCACCGGGACAGCCCTACAATGAGCAGTTCTTC. This translates into CASSSPGQPYNEQFF.

The rearrangement uses TRBV7-9 and TRBJ2-3; D gene ambiguous. Germline CDR1 SEHNR, CDR2 FQNEAQ (reference sequence). The V end was cut by 4 bases, the J end by 4 bases, with 12 bases between. The CDR3 covers 14 residues. The DNA of the CDR3 is TGTGCCAGCAGCTCGTCTTTGGGCGCAGATACGCAGTATTTT. Its translation is CASSSSLGADTQYF.

Worth noting for this clonotype: A read error may account for a junction end that differs from germline. The genes are TRBV28 and TRBJ2-5; no reliable D call. CDR3 length: 17 amino acids. CDR1 is MDHEN and CDR2 is SYDVKM in the germline V gene. As DNA, the CDR3 is TGTACCAGCAGTTTATCGGCCACCACCATGGCCAGGGAGACCCAGTACTTC. Its protein product is CTSSLSATTMARETQYF.

This clonotype was recorded only once. In DNA form, the CDR3 reads TGTGCCAGCAGCTATGAAGGAAACACCATATATTTT. Protein sequence: CASSYEGNTIYF. The chain links TRBV11-3 to TRBJ1-3; D gene unclear. The CDR3 consists of 12 residues. V gave up 4 bases and J gave up 4 bases, with 5 bases separating them. Germline CDR1 reads SGHNT; CDR2 reads YENEEA.

This clonotype was observed at least ten times. The genes are TRBV24-1 and TRBJ2-3; 9 nucleotides line up with TRBD2. The germline V gene has CDR1 KGHDR and CDR2 SFDVKD. The J segment lost 2 bases and the V segment lost 2 bases, leaving 4 bases of the junction unmatched. The CDR3 runs to 16 residues. CDR3 bases: TGTGCCACCAGTGATTCCGCGGGGGGGATCACAGATACGCAGTATTTT. Its protein is CATSDSAGGITDTQYF.

This clonotype was seen a handful of times. The rearrangement uses TRBV29-1 and TRBJ1-2, with D tentatively TRBD1 (5 bases). CDR1 and CDR2 (germline): SQVTM, ANQGSEA. The CDR3 sequence is 12 residues long. Trimming removed 4 bases at V and 3 bases at J, with 9 bases between. The CDR3 reads CSVVRGDYGYTF. The CDR3, as DNA: TGCAGCGTTGTTCGGGGGGACTATGGCTACACCTTC.

J is TRBJ2-1 and V is TRBV7-9; D perhaps matches TRBD2 (6 bases). This CDR3 is 19 amino acids long. The germline gives CDR1 SEHNR, CDR2 FQNEAQ (reference sequence). The V and J ends lost 3 bases and 0 bases respectively, with 21 bases between them. CDR3 nucleotide sequence: TGTGCCAGCAGCTTTTCCTCTTCTAGCGTGCGATTCTCCTACAATGAGCAGTTCTTC. It codes for CASSFSSSSVRFSYNEQFF. Based on the CDR3 plus reference TRBV7-9 and TRBJ2-1, the full variable domain is DTGVSQNPRHKITKRGQNVTFRCDPISEHNRLYWYRQTLGQGPEFLTYFQNEAQLEKSRLLSDRFSAERPKGSFSTLEIQRTEQGDSAMYLCASSFSSSSVRFSYNEQFFGPGTRLTVL.

The chain joins TRBV7-2 to TRBJ1-1; D gene ambiguous. The CDR3 runs 15 residues. Germline loops: CDR1 SGHTA, CDR2 FQGNSA. Deletions cut 1 base from V and 1 base from J, with 10 bases between. The CDR3 DNA reads as TGTGCCAGCAGCTTAGGGTGGCTCCAGAACACTGAAGCTTTCTTT. Residues: CASSLGWLQNTEAFF.

The chain employs TRBV2 and TRBJ2-5; 7 bases are a match to TRBD2. V dropped 4 bases and J dropped 5; count of bases not matched to a gene: 7. Germline lookup yields CDR1 SNHLY and CDR2 FYNNEI. There are 14 residues in the CDR3. The CDR3, as DNA: TGTGCCAGCAGTGGGACTAGATTCGAGGAGACCCAGTACTTC. Its protein product is CASSGTRFEETQYF.

This clonotype has only one observation. The chain couples TRBV3-1 to TRBJ2-1; 16 nucleotides line up with TRBD2. Germline V lookup: CDR1 LGHDT, CDR2 YNNKEL (reference sequence). This CDR3 has 17 residues. V lost 4 bases to trimming and J lost 10 bases; unmatched junction nucleotides: 10. The DNA for the CDR3 is TGTGCCAGCAGCCCAATTGGGACTAGCGGGAGGGCCTACGAGCAGTTCTTC. It translates to CASSPIGTSGRAYEQFF.

The V gene is TRBV20-1, the J gene TRBJ2-3; 7 bases are a match to TRBD2. V lost 6 bases and J lost 2; bases outside the gene matches: 8. This CDR3 region has 14 residues. Germline lookup yields CDR1 DFQATT and CDR2 SNEGSKA (reference sequence). The CDR3 loop is CSASLADNTDTQYF. DNA for the CDR3: TGCAGTGCCTCCCTAGCGGACAACACAGATACGCAGTATTTT.

Notes on this clonotype: A junction end diverges from the germline sequence, so it may reflect a read error. The rearrangement joins TRBV20-1 to TRBJ2-7, with 9 positions matching TRBD2. The J call may be wrong; the DNA end is better matched by TRBJ2-5. Germline V lookup: CDR1 DFQATT, CDR2 SNEGSKA (reference sequence). CDR3 length: 13 amino acids. The CDR3 DNA reads as TGCAGCGCTAACTTTCTAGCGGGGGAGACCCAGTACTTC. Translation gives CSANFLAGETQYF.

V is TRBV2 and J is TRBJ2-1; D uncertain. This CDR3 has 15 residues. The V and J ends lost 2 bases and 2 bases respectively, with 10 bases between them. The V gene's germline CDR1 is SNHLY and CDR2 FYNNEI. The chain's CDR3 is CASSENLAPYNEQFF. For the CDR3, the DNA is TGTGCCAGCAGTGAAAACCTGGCCCCCTACAATGAGCAGTTCTTC.

This clonotype was observed a handful of times. J is TRBJ2-1 and V is TRBV7-2; 8 bases are shared with TRBD2. CDR1 and CDR2 (germline): SGHTA, FQGNSA. V shed 4 bases, J shed 8 bases, and the junction held 10 bases outside the gene matches. The CDR3 is made up of 15 amino acids. CDR3 nucleotides: TGTGCCAGCAGCTCCCTGAGGACTAGCAGGTATGAGCAGTTCTTC. Protein product: CASSSLRTSRYEQFF.